This T cell receptor (beta chain) was identified during a study of T cell repertoires and HLA-DP antigens (dated by TCRdb to 2017 to 2018). About the full investigation: The study used an in vitro model of CD4+ T cell alloreactivity against allogeneic HLA-DP presented by transduced HeLa cells. The two alloantigens modelled structurally similar versus dissimilar alloantigens, differing from self at one and ten peptide-binding groove amino acids, respectively. The three donors were two male and one female, with ages ranging from the 18-to-29 to the 60-to-69 age band. The average DNA input was roughly 200 ng for sorted CD137+CD4+ samples versus roughly 1,100 ng for pre-culture CD4+ samples.

The immunoSEQ multiplex PCR, with forward primers for 54 TRBV segments and reverse primers for 13 TRBJ segments, was used to amplify TCRB CDR3 regions. For pre-culture CD4+ samples, sequencing was done at deep resolution with a target of about 220,000 T cell genomes. Sequencing of the amplicons was done on an Illumina HiSeq System, giving 87 bp reads that spanned the CDR3. The published analysis was carried out like this. Reads were corrected for PCR and sequencing errors, and CDR3 regions were defined by alignment to IMGT reference sequences. Synthetic template pools were used to estimate the numbers of templates and unique rearrangements. Clonality was calculated as 1 minus Pielou's evenness. Richness was estimated with the Daley-Smith estimator. Repertoire overlap was measured with Morisita's index. A clone counted as low-abundance if it appeared in cultured samples but went undetected in the pre-culture repertoire of the same donor. TCRdb re-hosts the immuneACCESS table, in-frame sequences only. Its copies lack some clones; in the studies checked, an unresolved V gene accounts for under half of them, and the cause for the rest is not known. V, J and clone size are those of that table, while D and trimming were read from the DNA. The sample contains roughly 73,000 clones, around 80% of them found a single time. 1.6% of the sample rests with the top ten.

The germline V end is reduced by 1 base and the J end by 4 bases; junction bases left unmatched: 3. The CDR3 contains 14 residues, cysteine and phenylalanine counted. Left in the record is the CDR3 DNA by itself, 42 bases read in frame from the first base. The CDR1 and CDR2 encoded by the germline V gene (reference sequence) are SGHNT and YYREEE. This clone was seen a handful of times. Its target antigen remains unknown. No clone much larger than this one lies a single base away; base qualities are absent. Points the paper makes about the study in general: Limitations included only a few donors, a non-physiological HeLa antigen-presenting system, and the use of total CD4+ responder cells. The naive and memory CD4+ repertoires were not analysed as separate populations. Sorted CD137+ cells showed similar clonality against both alloantigens (roughly 0.4), much higher than the clonality of pre-culture samples (around 0.04). An average cumulative frequency of roughly 35% against one allele and just over 50% against the other was found for clones undetected before culture.

Untouched CD4+ T cells were isolated from Ficoll-separated PBMC by magnetic bead negative selection, reaching an average purity of about 98%. Using magnetic beads, untouched CD4+ T cells were isolated from Ficoll-separated PBMC at 95% to 98% purity, with only negligible CD8+ contamination. Peripheral blood mononuclear cells were supplied by the buffy coats of a few healthy blood donors, who served as the study donors. All three donors were CMV seronegative. The DNeasy Blood & Tissue Kit was used to extract genomic DNA. TCRB sequencing was performed on genomic DNA from sorted CD137+CD4+ cells and pre-culture CD4+ baseline samples from each subject.

The chain joins TRBV5-4 to TRBJ2-5, with 8 bases in between that match TRBD2. The TCR sequence derives from a man aged 60-69 years in good health and CMV-seronegative. Sequencing input: CD4+ T cells from PBMCs. The DNA sequence is TGTGCCAGCAGCTTGAGCGGGGGAGGAGAGACCCAGTACTTC. It is translated as CASSLSGGGETQYF.